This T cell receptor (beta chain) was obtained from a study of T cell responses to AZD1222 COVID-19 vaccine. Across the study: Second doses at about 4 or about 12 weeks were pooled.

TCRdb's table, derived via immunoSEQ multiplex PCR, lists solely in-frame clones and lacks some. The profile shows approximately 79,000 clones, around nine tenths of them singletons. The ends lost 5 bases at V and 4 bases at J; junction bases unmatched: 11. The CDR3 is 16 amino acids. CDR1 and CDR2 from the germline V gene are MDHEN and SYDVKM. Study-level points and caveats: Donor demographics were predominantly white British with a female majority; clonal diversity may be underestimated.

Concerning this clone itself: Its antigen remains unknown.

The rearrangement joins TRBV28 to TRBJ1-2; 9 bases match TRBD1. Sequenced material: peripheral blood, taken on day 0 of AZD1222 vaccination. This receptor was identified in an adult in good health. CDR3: CASSIGTGKFGYGYTF. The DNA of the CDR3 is TGTGCCAGCAGTATCGGGACAGGGAAGTTTGGCTATGGCTACACCTTC.